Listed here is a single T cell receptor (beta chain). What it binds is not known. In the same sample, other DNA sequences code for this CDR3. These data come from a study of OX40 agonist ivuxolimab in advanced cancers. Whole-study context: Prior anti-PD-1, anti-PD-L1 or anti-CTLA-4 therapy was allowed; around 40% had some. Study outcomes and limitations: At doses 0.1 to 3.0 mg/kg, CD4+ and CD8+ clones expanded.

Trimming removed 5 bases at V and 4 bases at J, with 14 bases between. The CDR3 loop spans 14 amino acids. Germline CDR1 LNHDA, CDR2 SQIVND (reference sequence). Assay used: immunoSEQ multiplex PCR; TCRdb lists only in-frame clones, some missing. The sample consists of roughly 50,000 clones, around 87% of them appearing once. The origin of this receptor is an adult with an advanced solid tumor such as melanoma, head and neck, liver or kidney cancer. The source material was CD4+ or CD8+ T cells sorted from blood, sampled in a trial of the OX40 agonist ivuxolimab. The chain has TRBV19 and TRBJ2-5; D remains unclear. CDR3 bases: TGTGCCAGTAGTTTGGGAACAAGCCCAGAGACCCAGTACTTC. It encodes CASSLGTSPETQYF.